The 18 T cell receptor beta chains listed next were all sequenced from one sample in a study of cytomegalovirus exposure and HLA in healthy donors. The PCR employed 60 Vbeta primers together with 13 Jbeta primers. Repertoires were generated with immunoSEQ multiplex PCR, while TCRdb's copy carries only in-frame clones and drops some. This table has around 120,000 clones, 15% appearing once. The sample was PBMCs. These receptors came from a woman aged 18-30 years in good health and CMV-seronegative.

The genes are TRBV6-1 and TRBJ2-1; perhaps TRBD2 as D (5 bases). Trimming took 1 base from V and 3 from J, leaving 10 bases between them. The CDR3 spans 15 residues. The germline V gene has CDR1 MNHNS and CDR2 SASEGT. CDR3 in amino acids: CASSEEASLYNEQFF. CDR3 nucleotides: TGTGCCAGCAGTGAAGAGGCTAGCCTCTACAATGAGCAGTTCTTC.

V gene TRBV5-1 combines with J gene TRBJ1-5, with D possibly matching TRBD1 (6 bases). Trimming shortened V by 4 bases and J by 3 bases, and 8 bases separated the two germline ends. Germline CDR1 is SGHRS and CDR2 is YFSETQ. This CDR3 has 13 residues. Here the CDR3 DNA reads TGCGCCAGCAGCGCAGGGGCCAATCAGCCCCAGCATTTT. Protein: CASSAGANQPQHF.

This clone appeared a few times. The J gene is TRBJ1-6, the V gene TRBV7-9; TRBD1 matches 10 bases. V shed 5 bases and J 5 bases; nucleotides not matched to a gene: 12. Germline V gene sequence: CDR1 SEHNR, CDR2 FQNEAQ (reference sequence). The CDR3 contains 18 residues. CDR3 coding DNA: TGTGCCAGCAGCCTCCCCGCCGGGACAGGGGCCGATAATTCACCCCTCCACTTT. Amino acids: CASSLPAGTGADNSPLHF.

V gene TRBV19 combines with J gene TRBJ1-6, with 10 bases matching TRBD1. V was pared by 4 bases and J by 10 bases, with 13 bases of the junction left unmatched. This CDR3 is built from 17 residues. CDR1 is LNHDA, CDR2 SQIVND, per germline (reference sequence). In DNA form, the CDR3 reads TGTGCCAGTAGTAGTAGGGACAGGGGACCTGTGAGATCACCCCTCCACTTT. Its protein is CASSSRDRGPVRSPLHF.

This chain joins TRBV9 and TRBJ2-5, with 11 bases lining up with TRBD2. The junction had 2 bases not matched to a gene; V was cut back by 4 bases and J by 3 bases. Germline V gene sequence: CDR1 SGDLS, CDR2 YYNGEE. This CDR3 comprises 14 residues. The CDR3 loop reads CASSPGLAEETQYF. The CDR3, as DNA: TGTGCCAGCAGCCCGGGACTAGCGGAAGAGACCCAGTACTTC.

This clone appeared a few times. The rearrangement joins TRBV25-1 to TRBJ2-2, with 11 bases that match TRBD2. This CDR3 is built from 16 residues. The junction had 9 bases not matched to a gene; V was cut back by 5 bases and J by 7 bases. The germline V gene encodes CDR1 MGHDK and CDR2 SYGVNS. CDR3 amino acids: CASSYSGRAPNGELFF. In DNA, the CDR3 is TGTGCCAGCAGTTATAGCGGGAGGGCCCCGAACGGGGAGCTGTTTTTT.

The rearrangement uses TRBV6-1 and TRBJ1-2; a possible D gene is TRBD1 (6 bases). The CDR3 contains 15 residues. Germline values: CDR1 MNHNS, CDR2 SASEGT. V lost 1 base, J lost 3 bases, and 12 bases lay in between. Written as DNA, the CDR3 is TGTGCCAGCAGTGAAGTGGAAGACAGGCACTATGGCTACACCTTC. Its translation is CASSEVEDRHYGYTF.

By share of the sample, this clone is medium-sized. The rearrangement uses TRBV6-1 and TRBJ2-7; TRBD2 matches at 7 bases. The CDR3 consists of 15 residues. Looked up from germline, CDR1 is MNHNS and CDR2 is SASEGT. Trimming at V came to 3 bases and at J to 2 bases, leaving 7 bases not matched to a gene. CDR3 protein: CASSEGLAATYEQYF. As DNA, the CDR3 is TGTGCCAGCAGTGAGGGTCTAGCGGCTACCTACGAGCAGTACTTC.

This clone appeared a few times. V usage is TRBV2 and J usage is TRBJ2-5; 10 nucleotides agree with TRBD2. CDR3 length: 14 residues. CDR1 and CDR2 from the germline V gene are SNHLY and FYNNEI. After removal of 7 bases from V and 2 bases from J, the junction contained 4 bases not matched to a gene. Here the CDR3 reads CASKLLAGQETQYF. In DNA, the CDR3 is TGTGCCAGCAAGCTACTAGCGGGGCAAGAGACCCAGTACTTC.

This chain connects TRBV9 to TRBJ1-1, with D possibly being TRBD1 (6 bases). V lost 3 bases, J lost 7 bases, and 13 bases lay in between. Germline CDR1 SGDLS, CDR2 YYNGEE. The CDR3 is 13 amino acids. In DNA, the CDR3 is TGTGCCAGCAGCGCCAGGGGTGGGGATGAAGCTTTCTTT. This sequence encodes CASSARGGDEAFF.

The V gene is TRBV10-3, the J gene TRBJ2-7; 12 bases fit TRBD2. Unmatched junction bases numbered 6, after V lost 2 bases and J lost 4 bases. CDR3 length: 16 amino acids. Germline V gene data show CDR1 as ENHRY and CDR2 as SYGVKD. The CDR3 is CAISEGLAGMRYEQYF. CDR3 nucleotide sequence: TGTGCCATCAGTGAGGGACTAGCGGGGATGAGGTACGAGCAGTACTTC.

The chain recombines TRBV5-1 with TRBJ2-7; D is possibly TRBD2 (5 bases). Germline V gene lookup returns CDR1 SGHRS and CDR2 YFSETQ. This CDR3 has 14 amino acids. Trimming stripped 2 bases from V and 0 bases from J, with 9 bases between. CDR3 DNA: TGCGCCAGCAGCTTACGGCTAGCCTCCTACGAGCAGTACTTC. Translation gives CASSLRLASYEQYF.

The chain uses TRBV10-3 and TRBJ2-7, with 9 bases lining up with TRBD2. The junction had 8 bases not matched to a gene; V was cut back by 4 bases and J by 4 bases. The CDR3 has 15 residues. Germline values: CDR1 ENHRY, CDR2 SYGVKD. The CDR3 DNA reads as TGTGCCATCAGTGCTCCCGGGACTAGCATGTACGAGCAGTACTTC. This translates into CAISAPGTSMYEQYF.

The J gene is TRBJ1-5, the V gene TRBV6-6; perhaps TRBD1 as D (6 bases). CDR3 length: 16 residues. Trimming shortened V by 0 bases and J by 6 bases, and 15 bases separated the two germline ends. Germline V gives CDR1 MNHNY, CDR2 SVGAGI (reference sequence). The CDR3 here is CASSYSWTEGSQPQHF. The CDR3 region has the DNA TGTGCCAGCAGTTACTCGTGGACAGAGGGAAGTCAGCCCCAGCATTTT.

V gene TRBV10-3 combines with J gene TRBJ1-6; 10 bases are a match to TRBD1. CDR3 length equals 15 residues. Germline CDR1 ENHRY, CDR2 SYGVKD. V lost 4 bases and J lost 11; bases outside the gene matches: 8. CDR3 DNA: TGTGCCATCAGTGCCGAGGGACAGGGGTATCCACCCCTCCACTTT. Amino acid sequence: CAISAEGQGYPPLHF.

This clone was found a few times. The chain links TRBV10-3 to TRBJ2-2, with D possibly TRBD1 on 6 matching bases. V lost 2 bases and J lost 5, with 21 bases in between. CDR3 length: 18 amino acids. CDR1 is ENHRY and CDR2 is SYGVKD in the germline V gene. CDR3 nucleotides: TGTGCCATCAGTGAGCCCCTCGGACAGCCTTCTCGTACCGGGGAGCTGTTTTTT. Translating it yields CAISEPLGQPSRTGELFF.

The CDR3 here is CASSLDASGRYNEQFF. CDR3 DNA sequence: TGTGCCAGCAGCTTAGATGCTAGCGGGAGGTACAATGAGCAGTTCTTC. The genes are TRBV11-2 and TRBJ2-1; 11 bases align to TRBD2. The CDR3 is 16 residues long. With 0 bases clipped from V and 4 bases from J, the junction kept 2 bases outside the gene matches. In germline, CDR1 is SGHAT, CDR2 FQNNGV.

The chain's CDR3 is CASSDSPGGYTF. The CDR3 region has the DNA TGTGCCAGCAGTGATAGCCCAGGGGGCTACACCTTC. This rearrangement joins TRBV2 to TRBJ1-2; a weak D match, TRBD1 (5 bases). The CDR3 has 12 residues. The germline V gene encodes CDR1 SNHLY and CDR2 FYNNEI. V was cut by 3 bases and J by 8 bases, with 10 bases left in between.